Each of the 27 T cell receptor beta chains below was sequenced from the same sample in a study of blood T cell repertoires in COVID-19. The protocol was immunoSEQ multiplex PCR, while the TCRdb copy is restricted to in-frame clones and leaves out a portion. The sample has roughly 100,000 clones; 86% are singletons. The sequenced sample was peripheral blood. These receptors all come from a woman of 80 years or more with acute or convalescent COVID-19.

V usage is TRBV5-5 and J usage is TRBJ1-4; 8 bases are shared with TRBD1. The germline gives CDR1 SGHKS, CDR2 YYEKEE (reference sequence). The CDR3 runs to 15 residues. Losses at the gene ends were 0 bases for V and 7 bases for J; bases not matched to a gene: 5. CDR3 nucleotides: TGTGCCAGCAGCTTGGGGACAGGGATGGGTGAAAAACTGTTTTTT. This encodes CASSLGTGMGEKLFF. The entire variable domain, with the rest obtained from reference TRBV5-5 and TRBJ1-4, is as follows: DAGVTQSPTHLIKTRGQQVTLRCSPISGHKSVSWYQQVLGQGPQFIFQYYEKEERGRGNFPDRFSARQFPNYSSELNVNALLLGDSALYLCASSLGTGMGEKLFFGSGTQLSVL.

This clone was found a few times. The rearrangement uses TRBV2 and TRBJ1-5; D possibly corresponds to TRBD1 (6 bases). V gave up 11 bases and J gave up 6 bases, with 17 bases separating them. The CDR3 loop spans 13 amino acids. Germline V lookup: CDR1 SNHLY, CDR2 FYNNEI. CDR3 sequence reads: CAGSTGSRQPQHF. The DNA for the CDR3 is TGTGCCGGATCAACAGGGAGCCGTCAGCCCCAGCATTTT.

This clone came up once. J is TRBJ2-3 and V is TRBV5-4, with D hard to call. The CDR3 runs to 16 residues. CDR1 and CDR2 (germline): SGHNT, YYREEE (reference sequence). V lost 0 bases, J lost 1 base, and 12 bases lay in between. The CDR3 nucleotides are TGTGCCAGCAGCTTGGGGGCCAGTGTTGGCACAGATACGCAGTATTTT. Protein sequence: CASSLGASVGTDTQYF. The full variable domain, in which reference TRBV5-4 and TRBJ2-3 provide the parts outside the CDR3, is ETGVTQSPTHLIKTRGQQVTLRCSSQSGHNTVSWYQQALGQGPQFIFQYYREEENGRGNFPPRFSGLQFPNYSSELNVNALELDDSALYLCASSLGASVGTDTQYFGPGTRLTVL.

The gene calls are TRBV6-5 and TRBJ1-2, with 9 bases identical to TRBD1. This CDR3 contains 13 residues. CDR1 and CDR2 (germline): MNHEY, SVGAGI. V shed 8 bases, J shed 6 bases, and the junction held 7 bases outside the gene matches. The CDR3 region has the DNA TGTGCCAGCGGAACCACAGGGGGCCATGGCTACACCTTC. Translating it yields CASGTTGGHGYTF.

This chain connects TRBV7-9 to TRBJ2-1; D perhaps matches TRBD1 (5 bases). Germline-derived CDR1 and CDR2 are SEHNR and FQNEAQ (reference sequence). Trimming stripped 5 bases from V and 4 bases from J, with 18 bases between. This CDR3 spans 16 amino acids. CDR3 residues: CASSPGAGRIYNEQFF. For the CDR3, the DNA is TGTGCCAGCAGCCCAGGAGCAGGGCGCATATACAATGAGCAGTTCTTC.

V gene TRBV5-1 combines with J gene TRBJ1-2; 7 bases line up with TRBD1. The CDR3 totals 15 residues. V lost 7 bases and J lost 5; bases outside the gene matches: 14. Germline V gives CDR1 SGHRS, CDR2 YFSETQ. The CDR3 DNA is TGCGCCAGCTACTCTGCGGCAGGGGGATATTATGGCTACACCTTC. Protein product: CASYSAAGGYYGYTF.

The V and J genes are TRBV6-5 and TRBJ2-1; D remains unclear. Germline V gene lookup returns CDR1 MNHEY and CDR2 SVGAGI. Between the trimmed V and J ends, which lost 6 bases and 0 bases, there was a span of 12 bases. This CDR3 comprises 15 residues. The CDR3 DNA is TGTGCCAGCAGAGCCGGGTCCAGCTCCTACAATGAGCAGTTCTTC. Its protein product is CASRAGSSSYNEQFF.

V gene TRBV19 combines with J gene TRBJ1-2; D is unresolved. There are 15 residues in the CDR3. Germline CDR1 reads LNHDA; CDR2 reads SQIVND (reference sequence). V lost 3 bases and J 4 bases, leaving 15 bases between the germline ends. CDR3 loop: CASSMVRGDRYGYTF. CDR3 nucleotides: TGTGCCAGTAGTATGGTTCGCGGGGATCGCTATGGCTACACCTTC.

As regards this clone: Other DNA sequences of this sample code for an identical CDR3. The gene calls are TRBV24-1 and TRBJ2-5; D remains unclear. The V end lost 4 bases, the J end lost 4 bases, and 6 bases lay between the germline ends. Germline V CDR1 and CDR2: KGHDR, SFDVKD. This CDR3 has 12 amino acids. CDR3 sequence reads: CATSDSLETQYF. The CDR3 nucleotides read TGTGCCACCAGTGACTCCTTAGAGACCCAGTACTTC.

This chain uses TRBV7-3 with TRBJ1-1; D perhaps matches TRBD1 (6 bases). The germline gives CDR1 SGHTA, CDR2 FQGTGA. This CDR3 is 13 amino acids long. Trimming pared 1 base from V and 4 bases from J, leaving 7 bases between. CDR3 DNA sequence: TGTGCCAGCAGCTTAAGCAGGGGCACTGAAGCTTTCTTT. Translated: CASSLSRGTEAFF.

By share, this clone counts as medium-sized (0.01 to 0.1%). The V and J genes are TRBV7-9 and TRBJ2-7; 9 bases align to TRBD1. V gave up 3 bases and J gave up 5 bases; unmatched junction bases: 8. The CDR3 runs to 15 residues. Germline CDR1 and CDR2: SEHNR and FQNEAQ (reference sequence). Written as DNA, the CDR3 is TGTGCCAGCAGCTTCCCGGGACAGGGCGCTGACGAGCAGTACTTC. Protein: CASSFPGQGADEQYF.

V usage is TRBV19 and J usage is TRBJ1-5; 7 bases line up with TRBD1. CDR1 is LNHDA and CDR2 is SQIVND in the germline V gene (reference sequence). The CDR3 has 14 amino acids. With V trimmed by 2 bases and J by 7 bases, 5 bases remained unmatched. The CDR3 protein is CASSITGTAQPQHF. The DNA of the CDR3 is TGTGCCAGTAGTATAACCGGGACAGCACAGCCCCAGCATTTT.

This clone was observed a single time. The V call is TRBV9, the J call TRBJ1-2; D is perhaps TRBD1 (6 bases). The germline V gene has CDR1 SGDLS and CDR2 YYNGEE. There are 15 residues in the CDR3. The germline V and J ends were trimmed by 0 bases and 3 bases, with 12 bases remaining between them. This chain's CDR3 is CASSVGTAQYYGYTF. In DNA form, the CDR3 reads TGTGCCAGCAGCGTAGGGACAGCCCAGTACTATGGCTACACCTTC.

This chain links TRBV4-1 with TRBJ2-5; D is perhaps TRBD2 (6 bases). Trimming pared 0 bases from V and 5 bases from J, leaving 22 bases between. Per the germline V gene, CDR1 is MGHRA and CDR2 is YSYEKL. This CDR3 has 18 amino acids. This CDR3 is CASSQEARGSPVRETQYF. The CDR3 DNA sequence: TGCGCCAGCAGCCAAGAGGCTCGGGGGTCCCCTGTTAGGGAGACCCAGTACTTC.

As regards this clone: At the DNA level, this CDR3 is encoded by other sequences in the same sample as well. This chain uses TRBV19 with TRBJ1-6; perhaps TRBD1 as D (5 bases). The germline CDR1 and CDR2 sequences are LNHDA and SQIVND (reference sequence). V lost 5 bases and J 6 bases, leaving 11 bases between the germline ends. The CDR3 sequence is 14 residues long. In DNA, the CDR3 is TGTGCCAGTAGTCAGCAGGGCGGTAATTCACCCCTCCACTTT. It codes for CASSQQGGNSPLHF.

This CDR3 is CNRPSDRGPYEQYF. The CDR3 DNA is TGCAACCGTCCCTCGGACAGGGGGCCGTACGAGCAGTACTTC. The chain links TRBV29-1 to TRBJ2-7; 11 bases are shared with TRBD1. Germline CDR1 and CDR2: SQVTM and ANQGSEA. CDR3 length equals 14 residues.

For the CDR3, the DNA is TGTGCCAGCAGCTTGGGACAGGGCAGTCCTTATAGCAATCAGCCCCAGCATTTT. Protein sequence: CASSLGQGSPYSNQPQHF. The genes are TRBV11-3 and TRBJ1-5; 9 positions match TRBD1. The CDR3 consists of 18 residues. V lost 3 bases and J lost 0; bases outside the gene matches: 9. CDR1 SGHNT and CDR2 YENEEA come from the germline V gene.

V gene TRBV10-3 combines with J gene TRBJ1-6; 11 bases fit TRBD1. This CDR3 contains 16 residues. The V gene's germline CDR1 is ENHRY and CDR2 SYGVKD. V was pared by 10 bases and J by 0 bases, with 5 bases of the junction left unmatched. CDR3 sequence (DNA): TGTGCCACGGGGACAGGGGGTAGCTCCTATAATTCACCCCTCCACTTT. It specifies CATGTGGSSYNSPLHF.

The chain combines TRBV5-4 with TRBJ1-1; TRBD1 matches 8 bases. This CDR3 has 14 residues. V shed 4 bases, J shed 4 bases, and the junction held 6 bases outside the gene matches. Germline CDR1 is SGHNT and CDR2 is YYREEE (reference sequence). The CDR3 sequence: CASSGTGRVTEAFF. The CDR3 nucleotides are TGTGCCAGCAGCGGGACAGGACGGGTCACTGAAGCTTTCTTT.

The genes are TRBV9 and TRBJ1-5, with D maybe TRBD1 (5 bases). The CDR3 extends over 16 amino acids. With 3 bases removed from V and 4 bases from J, the gap between germline ends came to 17 bases. Germline V gene lookup returns CDR1 SGDLS and CDR2 YYNGEE. CDR3 in DNA: TGTGCCAGCAGCGGTGGGGGAGGACGGGATAATCAGCCCCAGCATTTT. It specifies CASSGGGGRDNQPQHF.

The rearrangement links TRBV5-1 to TRBJ1-1; a weak D match, TRBD1 (5 bases). The CDR3 contains 15 residues. With 9 bases removed from V and 6 bases from J, the gap between germline ends came to 24 bases. Germline loops: CDR1 SGHRS, CDR2 YFSETQ. The CDR3, as DNA: TGCGCCACCCGGCTCGGTCGGACTCCGGGGGCTGAAGCTTTCTTT. The encoded protein is CATRLGRTPGAEAFF.

V gene TRBV6-6 combines with J gene TRBJ2-7; a weak D match, TRBD1 (6 bases). Germline CDR1 and CDR2: MNHNY and SVGAGI (reference sequence). The CDR3 extends over 14 amino acids. Trimming shortened V by 2 bases and J by 0 bases, and 8 bases separated the two germline ends. Here the CDR3 DNA reads TGTGCCAGCAGTTACGACAGGATCTCCTACGAGCAGTACTTC. It translates to CASSYDRISYEQYF.

The rearrangement uses TRBV5-1 and TRBJ2-2; 7 bases match TRBD1. CDR3 length: 15 amino acids. With 1 base clipped from V and 4 bases from J, the junction kept 4 bases outside the gene matches. The germline gives CDR1 SGHRS, CDR2 YFSETQ. As DNA, the CDR3 is TGCGCCAGCAGCTTGAGGGCAGGGGGCACCGGGGAGCTGTTTTTT. It codes for CASSLRAGGTGELFF.

The chain links TRBV11-2 to TRBJ2-2; 11 bases match TRBD1. CDR1 is SGHAT, CDR2 FQNNGV, per germline. This CDR3 is built from 14 residues. Trimming removed 7 bases from V and 4 bases from J; junction bases left unmatched: 2. CDR3 nucleotides: TGTGCCAGCACTGGGACAGGGGGCACCGGGGAGCTGTTTTTT. It encodes CASTGTGGTGELFF.

The CDR3 spells CASSPRASGGGRTDTQYF. The CDR3 DNA sequence: TGTGCCAGCAGCCCCCGGGCTAGCGGGGGGGGGAGAACAGATACGCAGTATTTT. J is TRBJ2-3 and V is TRBV3-1 (or the pseudogene TRBV3-2), with 12 bases aligning to TRBD2. CDR3 length equals 18 residues. Germline V lookup: CDR1 LGHDT, CDR2 YNNKEL (reference sequence). Trimming removed 4 bases from V and 3 bases from J; junction bases left unmatched: 11.

The V call is TRBV5-8, the J call TRBJ1-2; 10 bases match TRBD1. The CDR3 consists of 14 residues. Germline assignment: CDR1 SGHTS and CDR2 YDEGEE. V was clipped by 4 bases and J by 4 bases; unmatched bases: 4. The CDR3 nucleotides read TGTGCCAGCAGCAAACGGACAGGGGGCTATGGCTACACCTTC. Its protein product is CASSKRTGGYGYTF.

J is TRBJ1-3 and V is TRBV2, with 8 bases that match TRBD1. Losses at the gene ends were 4 bases for V and 6 bases for J; bases not matched to a gene: 5. CDR3 length equals 14 residues. Germline-derived CDR1 and CDR2 are SNHLY and FYNNEI. The CDR3 DNA is TGTGCCAGCAGTGCGGACAGGGAGACAAACACCATATATTTT. Translation gives CASSADRETNTIYF.